This is a list of T cell receptor beta chains from one sample in a study of T-cell reconstitution after alpha-beta-depleted transplantation in children. MiXCR, applied by TCRdb to the PCR reads, yields one record per CDR3 protein. The table records 330,000 or so distinct CDR3 sequences, over 9.5% of them present only once. The sequences come from PBMCs, collected before TCRalphabeta/CD19-depleted stem cell transplant. These receptors were taken from a boy in the first two years of life with acute myeloid leukemia, due to receive a stem cell transplant. Both conserved end residues are trimmed from each CDR3.

V gene: TRBV7-9
J gene: TRBJ1-2
CDR3 length: 13
CDR3 protein: ASSLQSSLIYGYT

V gene: TRBV28
J gene: TRBJ2-1
CDR3 length: 15
CDR3 protein: ASSFPQTSGSKAEQF

V gene: TRBV20-1
J gene: TRBJ2-5
CDR3 length: 13
CDR3 protein: SAWGLAGVRETQY

V gene: TRBV29-1
J gene: TRBJ2-2
CDR3 length: 12
CDR3 protein: SVEEGTGTGELF

V gene: TRBV30
J gene: TRBJ2-7
CDR3 length: 11
CDR3 protein: ASGMSESYEQY

V gene: TRBV5-1
J gene: TRBJ1-1
CDR3 length: 13
CDR3 protein: ASSWDRALNTEAF

V gene: TRBV28
J gene: TRBJ1-5
CDR3 length: 11
CDR3 protein: ASSRPVGQPQH

V gene: TRBV28
J gene: TRBJ1-4
CDR3 length: 14
CDR3 protein: ASTLGTGVANEKLF

V gene: TRBV2
J gene: TRBJ2-7
CDR3 length: 9
CDR3 protein: ASTVSYEQY

V gene: TRBV12-3/TRBV12-4
J gene: TRBJ2-2
CDR3 length: 15
CDR3 protein: ASSLDYGGKNTGELF

V gene: TRBV6-5
J gene: TRBJ1-5
CDR3 length: 12
CDR3 protein: ASSYRRGDQPQH

V gene: TRBV4-2
J gene: TRBJ2-2
CDR3 length: 16
CDR3 protein: ASSPAPTSGRWTGELF

V gene: TRBV11-3
J gene: TRBJ2-4
CDR3 length: 11
CDR3 protein: ASSLEGADIQY

V gene: TRBV29-1
J gene: TRBJ2-7
CDR3 length: 10
CDR3 protein: SVGTGALEQY

V gene: TRBV6-4
J gene: TRBJ1-5
CDR3 length: 13
CDR3 protein: ASSAVAGGNQPQH

V gene: TRBV24-1
J gene: TRBJ2-5
CDR3 length: 12
CDR3 protein: ATSAAGGQETQY